This TCR beta chain was obtained from a study of HIV-infected patients and healthy controls. Whole-study results and caveats: HIV-infected repertoires had significantly higher mean Gini indices than controls, possibly reflecting oligoclonality.

On this clonotype: Its antigen is not known.

cDNA was made from 500 ng RNA using alpha and beta constant primers. Using multiplexing indices, alpha and beta chain libraries were generated apart by chain-specific third strand synthesis. A single record per CDR3 protein comes from TCRdb applying MiXCR to the 5' RACE reads. The table shows 18,000 or so distinct CDR3 sequences, with roughly 9% occurring only once. The V and J ends lost 1 base and 3 bases respectively, with 16 bases between them. This CDR3 spans 17 amino acids. Germline CDR1 and CDR2: MDHEN and SYDVKM. The repertoire came from unfractionated whole blood and reflected all unsorted peripheral T cells.

The sequenced material came from blood. The V and J genes are TRBV28 and TRBJ1-3; D is undetermined. The source of this sequence is an adult in good health. Here the CDR3 reads CASSLSGGSSFGNTIYF. In nucleotides, the CDR3 is TGTGCCAGCAGTTTATCAGGTGGAAGTTCGTTTGGAAACACCATATATTTT.